The entry below describes one T cell receptor (beta chain). This clone was counted between two and nine times. Its antigen is still unknown. Within one base of it there is no much larger clone, and no base qualities were kept. Measured from the cysteine to the phenylalanine, the CDR3 is 15 residues long. Of the read, only the CDR3 DNA is kept; its 45 bases are in frame from base 1. Cut back by 6 bases and 6 bases, the V and J ends lie 20 bases apart. Looking up the germline V gene yields CDR1 MNHEY and CDR2 SVGAGI. The label giving this sample's time point can be read as: after anti-PD-1 therapy. Genomic DNA extracted from tumor biopsies or peripheral blood was used for bulk TCRbeta sequencing, with input ranging from about 600 ng to 6,500 ng. All patients had histologically proven advanced or metastatic basal or squamous cell carcinoma and were poor candidates for surgical resection. The basal cell carcinoma cohort was made up of more than 10 patients, and bulk tumor TCR sequencing was performed for roughly 8 of these patients.

Deep TCRbeta sequencing was performed with the immunoSEQ platform. The original methods were these. For further analysis, only productive rearrangements were exported from the immunoSEQ Analyzer. T cell phenotypes were assigned to bulk TCRbeta clonotypes by matching the clonotypes to single-cell RNA+TCR-seq clones with the same TCRbeta sequence. Clone enrichment in tumor was computed as tumor frequency divided by PBMC frequency from bulk TCR sequencing. TCRs were sorted with GLIPH into specificity groups, meaning clusters of distinct TCRs that share CDR3 motifs and likely recognize common antigens. TCRdb stores this immuneACCESS table with in-frame sequences only. Part of the clones is absent; in the studies checked, under half of the shortfall reflects unresolved V genes, and no reason is known for the rest. From that table come the V and J calls and clone size; the DNA was used to work out D and trimming. A total of approximately 34,000 clones appear in this sample, approximately 73% of them only once. The top ten clonotypes cover under 50% of the sample.

This sample was included in a study of T cells in tumors after PD-1 blockade (dated by TCRdb to between 2018 and 2021). For context, the study as a whole: Patients with prior checkpoint blockade, systemic immunosuppressant use, or recent radiotherapy or other anti-cancer therapy within 4 weeks were excluded. Treatment consisted of either cemiplimab 350 mg every 2 weeks or pembrolizumab 200 mg every 3 weeks. A subset of patients also received ongoing daily vismodegib 150 mg during anti-PD-1 treatment. On average, peripheral blood samples had approximately 120,000 TCR templates (range about 23,000-290,000) and 35,000 to 40,000 unique clonotypes. The study performed paired single-cell RNA and TCR sequencing on site-matched tumors from BCC or SCC patients before and after anti-PD-1 therapy. To compare clonotypes in blood and tumor, bulk TCR sequencing was done on 10 peripheral blood samples taken from a handful of patients. RECIST version 1.1 was used to assess clinical response.

Points the paper makes about the study in general: The source of novel T cell clones was not identified, and lymphoid organs or rare unexpanded clones within the tumor or the tumor periphery could be included among the possible sources. Approximately 40% of the TCR clonotypes from tumors also showed up in blood, and some novel exhausted tumor clones were present in pre-treatment blood, which suggests peripheral recruitment.

The input for sequencing was PBMCs, taken after anti-PD-1 treatment. The TCR sequence derives from a human donor with basal cell carcinoma. This chain is built from TRBV6-5 and TRBJ1-2; the D gene remains uncertain. The nucleotides read TGTGCCAGCAGGCCCCCTTCCGGCGAATTTGATGGCTACACCTTC. Protein translation: CASRPPSGEFDGYTF.